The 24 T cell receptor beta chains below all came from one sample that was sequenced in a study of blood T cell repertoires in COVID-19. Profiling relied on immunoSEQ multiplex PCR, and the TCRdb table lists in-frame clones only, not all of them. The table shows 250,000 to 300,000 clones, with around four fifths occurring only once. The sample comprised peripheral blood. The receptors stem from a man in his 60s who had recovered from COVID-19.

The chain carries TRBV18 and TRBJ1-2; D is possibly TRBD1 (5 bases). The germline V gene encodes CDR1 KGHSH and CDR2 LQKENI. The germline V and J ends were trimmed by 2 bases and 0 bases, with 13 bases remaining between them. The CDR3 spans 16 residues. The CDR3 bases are TGTGCCAGCTCACCAAACTCAGGGTCCGCTAACTATGGCTACACCTTC. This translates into CASSPNSGSANYGYTF.

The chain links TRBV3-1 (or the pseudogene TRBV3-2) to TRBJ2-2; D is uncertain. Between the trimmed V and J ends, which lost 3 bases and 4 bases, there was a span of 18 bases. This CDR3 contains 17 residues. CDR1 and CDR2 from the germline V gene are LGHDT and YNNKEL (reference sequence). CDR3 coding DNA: TGTGCCAGCAGCCATCCACCCCACCGCGCGCGCACCGGGGAGCTGTTTTTT. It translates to CASSHPPHRARTGELFF.

CDR3 sequence: CASSLRLAGGPMQETQYF. DNA for the CDR3: TGTGCCAGCAGCTTAAGGCTAGCGGGGGGGCCTATGCAAGAGACCCAGTACTTC. J is TRBJ2-5 and V is TRBV7-2; 12 bases align to TRBD2. The CDR3 has 18 amino acids. Trimming cost V 2 bases and J 2 bases; bases outside gene matches: 9. Germline loops: CDR1 SGHTA, CDR2 FQGNSA.

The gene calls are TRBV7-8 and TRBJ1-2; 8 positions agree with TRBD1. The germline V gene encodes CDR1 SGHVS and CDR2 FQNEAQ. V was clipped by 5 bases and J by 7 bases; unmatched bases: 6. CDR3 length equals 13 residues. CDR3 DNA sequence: TGTGCCAGCAGCCCAGGGGGCGCAGGTGGCTACACCTTC. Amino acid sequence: CASSPGGAGGYTF.

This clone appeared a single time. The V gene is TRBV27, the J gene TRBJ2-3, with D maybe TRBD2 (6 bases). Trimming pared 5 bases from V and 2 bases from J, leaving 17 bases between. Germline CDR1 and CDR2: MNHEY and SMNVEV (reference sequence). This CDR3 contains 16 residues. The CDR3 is CASSLDFGTFTDTQYF. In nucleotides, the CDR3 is TGTGCCAGCAGTCTAGACTTTGGGACTTTCACAGATACGCAGTATTTT.

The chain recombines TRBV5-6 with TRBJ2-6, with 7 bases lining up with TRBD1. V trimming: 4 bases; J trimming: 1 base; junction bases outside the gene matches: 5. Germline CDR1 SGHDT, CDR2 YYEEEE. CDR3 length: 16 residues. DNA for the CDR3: TGTGCCAGCAGCGAATACAGGGGATCTGGGGCCAACGTCCTGACTTTC. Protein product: CASSEYRGSGANVLTF.

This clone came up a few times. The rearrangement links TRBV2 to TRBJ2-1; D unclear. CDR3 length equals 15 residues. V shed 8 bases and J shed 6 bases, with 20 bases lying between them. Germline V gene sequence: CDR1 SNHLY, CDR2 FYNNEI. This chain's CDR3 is CASSDLNPSGNEQFF. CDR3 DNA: TGTGCCAGCTCTGACCTCAACCCCTCGGGCAATGAGCAGTTCTTC.

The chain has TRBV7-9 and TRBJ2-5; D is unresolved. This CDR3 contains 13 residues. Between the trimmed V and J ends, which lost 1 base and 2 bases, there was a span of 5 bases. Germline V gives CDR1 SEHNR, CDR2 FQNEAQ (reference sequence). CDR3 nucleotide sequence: TGTGCCAGCAGCTTAGTCCCGCAAGAGACCCAGTACTTC. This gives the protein CASSLVPQETQYF.

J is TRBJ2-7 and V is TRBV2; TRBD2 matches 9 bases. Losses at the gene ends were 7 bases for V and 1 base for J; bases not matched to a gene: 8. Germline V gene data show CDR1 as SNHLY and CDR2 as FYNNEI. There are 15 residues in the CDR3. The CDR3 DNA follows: TGTGCCAGCACCGAAAAGCGGGGGGCATCCTACGAGCAGTACTTC. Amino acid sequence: CASTEKRGASYEQYF.

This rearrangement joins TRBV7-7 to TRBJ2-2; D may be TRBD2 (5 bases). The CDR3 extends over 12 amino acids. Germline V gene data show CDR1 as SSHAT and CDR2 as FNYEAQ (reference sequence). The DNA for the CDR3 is TGTGCTAGCCGGACTAACACCGGGGAGCTGTTTTTT. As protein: CASRTNTGELFF. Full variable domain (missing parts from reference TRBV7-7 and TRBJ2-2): GAGVSQSPRYKVTKRGQDVTLRCDPISSHATLYWYQQALGQGPEFLTYFNYEAQPDKSGLPSDRFSAERPEGSISTLTIQRTEQRDSAMYRCASRTNTGELFFGEGSRLTVL.

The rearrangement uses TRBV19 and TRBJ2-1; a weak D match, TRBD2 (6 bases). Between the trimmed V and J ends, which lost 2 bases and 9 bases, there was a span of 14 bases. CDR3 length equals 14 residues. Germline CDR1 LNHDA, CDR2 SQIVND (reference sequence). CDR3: CASSILGEAGEQFF. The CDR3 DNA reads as TGTGCCAGTAGTATACTGGGGGAGGCGGGTGAGCAGTTCTTC.

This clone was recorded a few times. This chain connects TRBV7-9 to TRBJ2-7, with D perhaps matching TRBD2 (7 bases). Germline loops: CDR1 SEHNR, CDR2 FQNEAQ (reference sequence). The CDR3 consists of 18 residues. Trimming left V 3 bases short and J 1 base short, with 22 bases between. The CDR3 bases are TGTGCCAGCAGCTTTAAGGGGGACGCCGGGGGAGGGTCCTACGAGCAGTACTTC. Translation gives CASSFKGDAGGGSYEQYF.

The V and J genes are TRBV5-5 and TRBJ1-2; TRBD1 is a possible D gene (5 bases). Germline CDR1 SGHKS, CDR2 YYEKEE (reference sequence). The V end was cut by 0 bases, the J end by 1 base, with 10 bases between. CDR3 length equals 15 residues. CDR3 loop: CASSLGGGGNYGYTF. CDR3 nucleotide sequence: TGTGCCAGCAGCTTGGGCGGGGGAGGTAACTATGGCTACACCTTC.

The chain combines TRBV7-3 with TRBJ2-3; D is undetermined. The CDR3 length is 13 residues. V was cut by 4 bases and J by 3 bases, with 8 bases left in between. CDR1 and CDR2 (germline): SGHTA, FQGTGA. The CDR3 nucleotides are TGTGCCAGCAGCTCCAGGATGACAGATACGCAGTATTTT. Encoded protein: CASSSRMTDTQYF.

CDR3 in DNA: TGTGCCAGCAGCGCCGGGCGGGGCATGTGGGCCTACGAGCAGTACTTC. Its protein product is CASSAGRGMWAYEQYF. The chain is built from TRBV27 and TRBJ2-7; tentative D call: TRBD2 (6 bases). CDR1 is MNHEY, CDR2 SMNVEV, per germline (reference sequence). This CDR3 is built from 16 residues. The V gene lost 6 bases and the J gene lost 2 bases, with 20 bases spanning the gap.

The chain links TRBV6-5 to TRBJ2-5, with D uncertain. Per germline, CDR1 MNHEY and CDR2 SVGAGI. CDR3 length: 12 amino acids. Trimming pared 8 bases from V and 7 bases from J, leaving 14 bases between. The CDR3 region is CASGQAFGTQYF. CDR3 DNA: TGTGCCAGCGGGCAGGCGTTTGGGACCCAGTACTTC.

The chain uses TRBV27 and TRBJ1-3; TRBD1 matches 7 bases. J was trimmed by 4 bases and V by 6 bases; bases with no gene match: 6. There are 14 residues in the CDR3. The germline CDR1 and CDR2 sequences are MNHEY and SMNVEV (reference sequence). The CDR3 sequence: CASRSQGPGNTIYF. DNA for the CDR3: TGTGCCAGCAGATCACAGGGGCCAGGAAACACCATATATTTT.

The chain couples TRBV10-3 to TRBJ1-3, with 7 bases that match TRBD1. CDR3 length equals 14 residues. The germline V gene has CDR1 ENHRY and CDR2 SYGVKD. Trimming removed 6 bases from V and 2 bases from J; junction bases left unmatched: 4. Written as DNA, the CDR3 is TGTGCCATCAGCCAGGGGGATGCTGGAAACACCATATATTTT. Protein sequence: CAISQGDAGNTIYF.

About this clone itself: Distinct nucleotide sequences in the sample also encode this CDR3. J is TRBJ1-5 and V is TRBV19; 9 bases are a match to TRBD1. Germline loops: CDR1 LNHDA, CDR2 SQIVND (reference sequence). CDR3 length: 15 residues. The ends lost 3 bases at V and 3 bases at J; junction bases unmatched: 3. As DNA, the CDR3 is TGTGCCAGTAGTATTGACAGGGGGGACAATCAGCCCCAGCATTTT. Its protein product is CASSIDRGDNQPQHF.

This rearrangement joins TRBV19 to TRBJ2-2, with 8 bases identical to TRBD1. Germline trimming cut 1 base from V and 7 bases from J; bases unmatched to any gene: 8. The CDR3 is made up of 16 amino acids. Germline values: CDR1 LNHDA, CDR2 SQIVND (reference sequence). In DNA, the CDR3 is TGTGCCAGTAGTATAGTGGGCAGGGGGCTTGGCGGGGAGCTGTTTTTT. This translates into CASSIVGRGLGGELFF.

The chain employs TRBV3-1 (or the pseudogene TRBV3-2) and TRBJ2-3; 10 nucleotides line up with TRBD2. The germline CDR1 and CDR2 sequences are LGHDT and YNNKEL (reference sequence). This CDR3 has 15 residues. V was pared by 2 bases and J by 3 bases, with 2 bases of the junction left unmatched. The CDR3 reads CASSQLAGGTDTQYF. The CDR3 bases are TGTGCCAGCAGCCAATTAGCGGGGGGAACAGATACGCAGTATTTT.

The CDR3 sequence is CASSRTGLAISYEQYF. The CDR3, as DNA: TGTGCCAGCAGCCGAACGGGACTAGCGATCTCCTACGAGCAGTACTTC. The genes are TRBV27 and TRBJ2-7; 10 bases agree with TRBD2. The CDR3 loop spans 16 amino acids. Germline trimming cut 6 bases from V and 0 bases from J; bases unmatched to any gene: 8. CDR1 and CDR2 (germline): MNHEY, SMNVEV (reference sequence).

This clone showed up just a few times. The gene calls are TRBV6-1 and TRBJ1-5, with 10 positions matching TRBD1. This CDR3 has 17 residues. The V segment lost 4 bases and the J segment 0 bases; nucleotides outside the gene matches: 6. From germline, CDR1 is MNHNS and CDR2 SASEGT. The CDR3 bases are TGTGCCAGCAGTGCCCGGGACAGGGGCCATAGCAATCAGCCCCAGCATTTT. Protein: CASSARDRGHSNQPQHF.

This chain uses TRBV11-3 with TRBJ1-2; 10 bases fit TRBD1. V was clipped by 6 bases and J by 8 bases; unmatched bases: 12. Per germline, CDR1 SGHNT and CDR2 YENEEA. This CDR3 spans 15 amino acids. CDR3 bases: TGTGCCAGCAGAGTGAGGGTGGACAGGGGGGACGGCTACACCTTC. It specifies CASRVRVDRGDGYTF.